This TCR beta chain was sequenced for a study of shared clonotypes between healthy human individuals. Over several immunoSEQ plates, each subset's genomic DNA was distributed in even portions. TCRdb's table, derived via immunoSEQ multiplex PCR, lists solely in-frame clones and lacks some. The sample has around 1,100,000 clones, 77% seen once. The CD4+ fraction was divided into a CD45RA+ naive subset and a CD45RA-negative memory subset. The sequenced sample consisted of memory CD4+ T cells from PBMCs. Subset: CD45RA-negative fraction. The sequence derives from a young man in good health. Some clones in this sample may be carry-over from other donors' samples.

This chain's CDR3 is CASSFKTGGTGELFF. The CDR3 coding sequence is TGTGCCAGCAGCTTTAAAACAGGGGGCACCGGGGAGCTGTTTTTT. This chain connects TRBV5-8 to TRBJ2-2, with TRBD1 matching over 8 bases. Germline lookup yields CDR1 SGHTS and CDR2 YDEGEE. The CDR3 has 15 amino acids. Germline trimming cut 2 bases from V and 4 bases from J; bases unmatched to any gene: 4.